This entry lists 18 T cell receptor beta chains sequenced from one sample in a study of cytomegalovirus exposure and HLA in healthy donors. The PCR ran on 60 Vbeta and 13 Jbeta primers. Data came from immunoSEQ multiplex PCR; TCRdb stores just in-frame clones and leaves some out. The repertoire includes 80,000 to 100,000 clones, 81% of them detected once, and roughly 5.1% sits in the top ten. Sequencing was done on a sample of PBMCs. The receptors stem from a man aged 35-49 years in good health and CMV-seropositive.

V and J are TRBV6-5 and TRBJ2-5; TRBD2 matches at 11 bases. Germline CDR1 reads MNHEY; CDR2 reads SVGAGI. The CDR3 sequence is 15 residues long. Losses at the gene ends were 5 bases for V and 6 bases for J; bases not matched to a gene: 8. CDR3 sequence reads: CASSQTSGVPQTQYF. The CDR3 DNA reads TGTGCCAGCAGTCAGACTAGCGGGGTCCCTCAGACCCAGTACTTC.

CDR3 nucleotides: TGTGCCAGTTCTGGGGGGTTGGGTGGCTACACCTTC. Amino acids: CASSGGLGGYTF. V is TRBV11-2 and J is TRBJ1-2; a weak D match, TRBD1 (5 bases). V lost 9 bases and J 7 bases, leaving 15 bases between the germline ends. This CDR3 contains 12 residues. Per germline, CDR1 SGHAT and CDR2 FQNNGV.

The CDR3 DNA reads TGTGCCAGCGGGGCAGTGGGCACAGTTGGTACGCAGTATTTT. This codes for CASGAVGTVGTQYF. The chain uses TRBV7-2 and TRBJ2-3; maybe TRBD1 (5 bases). Germline V gene data show CDR1 as SGHTA and CDR2 as FQGNSA. Trimming stripped 8 bases from V and 8 bases from J, with 20 bases between. CDR3 size: 14 residues.

The V call is TRBV7-2, the J call TRBJ2-1, with 8 bases fitting TRBD1. From germline, CDR1 is SGHTA and CDR2 FQGNSA. The CDR3 is made up of 14 amino acids. V dropped 7 bases and J dropped 2; count of bases not matched to a gene: 4. CDR3 residues: CASTSTGAYNEQFF. In nucleotides, the CDR3 is TGTGCCAGCACCTCGACAGGGGCCTACAATGAGCAGTTCTTC.

V usage is TRBV9 and J usage is TRBJ2-1, with D possibly being TRBD1 (6 bases). CDR1 SGDLS and CDR2 YYNGEE come from the germline V gene. The CDR3 runs to 17 residues. V lost 1 base, J lost 0 bases, and 14 bases lay in between. CDR3 region: CASSVRDKGSSYNEQFF. The CDR3 bases are TGTGCCAGCAGCGTACGGGACAAGGGAAGCTCCTACAATGAGCAGTTCTTC.

This clone was detected a few times. The chain couples TRBV29-1 to TRBJ2-2; TRBD2 matches 7 bases. From germline, CDR1 is SQVTM and CDR2 ANQGSEA. The CDR3 extends over 15 amino acids. J was trimmed by 7 bases and V by 6 bases; bases with no gene match: 14. The CDR3 DNA follows: TGCAGCGTAGTCTCTGGGGCGGGAGTTGGCGGGGAGCTGTTTTTT. Translation gives CSVVSGAGVGGELFF.

This chain links TRBV5-5 with TRBJ1-5; the D is unclear. There are 16 residues in the CDR3. V lost 2 bases to trimming and J lost 3 bases, with 15 bases between them. Germline CDR1 and CDR2: SGHKS and YYEKEE (reference sequence). CDR3: CASSFSERSINQPQHF. The CDR3 DNA reads TGTGCCAGCAGCTTTTCAGAGCGGTCAATCAATCAGCCCCAGCATTTT.

This clone was seen a single time. The chain couples TRBV5-1 to TRBJ2-5, with 13 nucleotides matching TRBD2. CDR1 is SGHRS, CDR2 YFSETQ, per germline. V shed 0 bases, J shed 2 bases, and the junction held 1 base outside the gene matches. The CDR3 is made up of 16 amino acids. CDR3 protein: CASSLGTSGRQETQYF. The DNA for the CDR3 is TGCGCCAGCAGCTTGGGGACTAGCGGGAGACAAGAGACCCAGTACTTC. The entire variable domain, with the rest obtained from reference TRBV5-1 and TRBJ2-5, is as follows: KAGVTQTPRYLIKTRGQQVTLSCSPISGHRSVSWYQQTPGQGLQFLFEYFSETQRNKGNFPGRFSGRQFSNSRSEMNVSTLELGDSALYLCASSLGTSGRQETQYFGPGTRLLVL.

This chain links TRBV19 with TRBJ2-7; 7 bases agree with TRBD1. Germline assignment: CDR1 LNHDA and CDR2 SQIVND (reference sequence). J lost 3 bases, V lost 3 bases, and 5 bases had no gene match. CDR3 length: 14 residues. CDR3 bases: TGTGCCAGTAGTATCTCCAGGGGGTTCTACGAGCAGTACTTC. This encodes CASSISRGFYEQYF.

This chain links TRBV27 with TRBJ2-3; tentative D call: TRBD1 (6 bases). V was clipped by 6 bases and J by 4 bases, with 11 bases between them. The CDR3 length is 13 residues. Per the germline V gene, CDR1 is MNHEY and CDR2 is SMNVEV (reference sequence). The CDR3 DNA is TGTGCCAGCAGGATATCAGGGGCAGATACGCAGTATTTT. It yields the protein CASRISGADTQYF.

The chain employs TRBV6-1 and TRBJ2-7, with 10 bases aligning to TRBD1. The CDR3 consists of 13 residues. Trimming at V came to 6 bases and at J to 4 bases, leaving 3 bases not matched to a gene. Germline loops: CDR1 MNHNS, CDR2 SASEGT. The CDR3 DNA sequence: TGTGCCAGCAGGACAGGGGGCGGGTACGAGCAGTACTTC. It codes for CASRTGGGYEQYF.

The chain couples TRBV28 to TRBJ1-2, with TRBD1 matching 7 bases. CDR1 and CDR2 from the germline V gene are MDHEN and SYDVKM. The J segment lost 5 bases and the V segment lost 5 bases, leaving 8 bases of the junction unmatched. CDR3 size: 14 residues. The DNA of the CDR3 is TGTGCCAGCAGTCCTCGGGACAGAAAATATGGCTACACCTTC. Translating it yields CASSPRDRKYGYTF.

The V gene is TRBV30, the J gene TRBJ1-6; 7 nucleotides line up with TRBD1. The J segment lost 7 bases and the V segment lost 2 bases, leaving 2 bases of the junction unmatched. Germline loops: CDR1 GTSNPN, CDR2 SVGIG (reference sequence). This CDR3 region has 13 residues. The CDR3 region has the DNA TGTGCCTGGAGTAAGGGGGCAAATTCACCCCTCCACTTT. It is translated as CAWSKGANSPLHF. The variable domain in full, with the rest retrieved from reference TRBV30 and TRBJ1-6, is SQTIHQWPATLVQPVGSPLSLECTVEGTSNPNLYWYRQAAGRGLQLLFYSVGIGQISSEVPQNLSASRPQDRQFILSSKKLLLSDSGFYLCAWSKGANSPLHFGNGTRLTVT.

The CDR3 spells CATTTPETQYF. CDR3 nucleotides: TGTGCCACCACAACCCCAGAGACCCAGTACTTC. The chain recombines TRBV28 with TRBJ2-5; D unresolved. This CDR3 spans 11 amino acids. Germline loops: CDR1 MDHEN, CDR2 SYDVKM. V was clipped by 10 bases and J by 4 bases, with 10 bases between them.

This clone was found a few times. The J gene is TRBJ2-3, the V gene TRBV19; 8 nucleotides line up with TRBD2. Germline assignment: CDR1 LNHDA and CDR2 SQIVND (reference sequence). The trim removed 5 bases at V and 3 bases at J, leaving 13 bases unmatched. This CDR3 is built from 17 residues. The CDR3 spells CASSFAGGHASTDTQYF. The CDR3 nucleotides are TGTGCCAGTAGTTTTGCGGGGGGCCATGCCTCAACAGATACGCAGTATTTT. The whole variable domain, remainder taken from reference TRBV19 and TRBJ2-3, is DGGITQSPKYLFRKEGQNVTLSCEQNLNHDAMYWYRQDPGQGLRLIYYSQIVNDFQKGDIAEGYSVSREKKESFPLTVTSAQKNPTAFYLCASSFAGGHASTDTQYFGPGTRLTVL.

The chain is built from TRBV30 and TRBJ2-7; tentatively, D is TRBD1 (6 bases). The V end lost 2 bases, the J end lost 7 bases, and 12 bases lay between the germline ends. The germline V gene encodes CDR1 GTSNPN and CDR2 SVGIG (reference sequence). The CDR3 totals 12 residues. CDR3: CAWSPTGSEQYF. DNA for the CDR3: TGTGCCTGGAGTCCTACAGGGAGTGAGCAGTACTTC. The complete variable domain, with remaining parts taken from reference TRBV30 and TRBJ2-7, reads SQTIHQWPATLVQPVGSPLSLECTVEGTSNPNLYWYRQAAGRGLQLLFYSVGIGQISSEVPQNLSASRPQDRQFILSSKKLLLSDSGFYLCAWSPTGSEQYFGPGTRLTVT.

The chain is built from TRBV11-3 and TRBJ1-1; D is possibly TRBD1 (6 bases). The CDR3 extends over 15 amino acids. Trimming removed 2 bases at V and 4 bases at J, with 14 bases between. Germline assignment: CDR1 SGHNT and CDR2 YENEEA. The CDR3 coding sequence is TGTGCCAGCAGCTTATCAGGGGTCGGTGGCACTGAAGCTTTCTTT. It translates to CASSLSGVGGTEAFF. The complete variable domain, with remaining parts taken from reference TRBV11-3 and TRBJ1-1, reads EAGVVQSPRYKIIEKKQPVAFWCNPISGHNTLYWYLQNLGQGPELLIRYENEEAVDDSQLPKDRFSAERLKGVDSTLKIQPAELGDSAVYLCASSLSGVGGTEAFFGQGTRLTVV.

This clone has more than one count but fewer than ten. The V and J genes are TRBV7-3 and TRBJ2-3, with TRBD2 identical over 11 bases. The CDR3 is made up of 15 amino acids. CDR1 SGHTA and CDR2 FQGTGA come from the germline V gene. Germline trimming cut 5 bases from V and 5 bases from J; bases unmatched to any gene: 6. DNA for the CDR3: TGTGCCAGCAGCCGATTAGCGGGGGGGCAAGATACGCAGTATTTT. Translation gives CASSRLAGGQDTQYF.